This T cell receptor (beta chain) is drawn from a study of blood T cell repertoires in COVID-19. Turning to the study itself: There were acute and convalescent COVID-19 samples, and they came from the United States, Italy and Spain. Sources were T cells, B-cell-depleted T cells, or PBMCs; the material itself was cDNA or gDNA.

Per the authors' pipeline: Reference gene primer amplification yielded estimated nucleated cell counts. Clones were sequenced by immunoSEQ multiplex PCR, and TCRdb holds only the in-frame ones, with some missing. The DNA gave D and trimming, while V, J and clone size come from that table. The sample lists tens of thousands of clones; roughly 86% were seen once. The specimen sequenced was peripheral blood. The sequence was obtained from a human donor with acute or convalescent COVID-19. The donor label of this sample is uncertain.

In DNA, the CDR3 is TGTGCCAGCAGTTTATATCTGAACACTGAAGCTTTCTTT. Encoded protein: CASSLYLNTEAFF. The J gene is TRBJ1-1, the V gene TRBV6-2 or TRBV6-3; D uncertain. CDR3 size: 13 residues. Germline V CDR1 and CDR2: MNHEY, SVGEGT. V lost 4 bases, J lost 0 bases, and 6 bases lay in between.